These T cell receptor beta chains were read from a single sample in a study of T cells after yellow fever vaccination. TCRdb passed the 5' RACE reads through MiXCR, listing each CDR3 protein once. The sample has fewer than 350,000 distinct CDR3 sequences; 8.5% to 9% are singletons. The specimen comprised PBMCs, sampled on the day of the first yellow fever vaccination. The receptor set was obtained from a man between 18 and 35 years old who received the YFV17D yellow fever vaccine. The CDR3 runs from the conserved cysteine through the conserved F or W. A D gene is named only where the DNA matches it firmly. The size field is filled for only some rows; it gives once, few, many or a size class.

J gene	D gene	V gene	clone size	CDR3 protein	CDR3 DNA
TRBJ2-5	TRBD2	TRBV11-2	few	CASSLDGVAGGFGETQYF	TGTGCCAGCAGCTTAGATGGGGTAGCGGGGGGGTTTGGAGAGACCCAGTACTTC
TRBJ2-3	-	TRBV6-5	once	CASSWKKQGGDTQYF	TGTGCCAGCAGTTGGAAGAAGCAGGGTGGAGATACGCAGTATTTT
TRBJ1-2	-	TRBV6-2/TRBV6-3	few	CASSYWPRTANYGYTF	TGTGCCAGCAGTTACTGGCCTCGGACAGCTAACTATGGCTACACCTTC
TRBJ2-5	-	TRBV7-9	few	CASSLRQAQETQYF	TGTGCCAGCAGCTTACGACAGGCTCAAGAGACCCAGTACTTC
TRBJ2-1	TRBD2	TRBV7-9	few	CASSYSGVNEQFF	TGTGCCAGCAGCTATAGCGGGGTGAATGAGCAGTTCTTC
TRBJ1-6	TRBD1	TRBV20-1	few	CSARDSGQRNNSPLHF	TGCAGTGCTAGAGATTCGGGACAGCGGAATAATTCACCCCTCCACTTT
TRBJ2-7	-	TRBV19	many	CASSIGRLGSYEQYF	TGTGCCAGTAGTATTGGCAGGCTTGGATCCTACGAGCAGTACTTC
TRBJ2-1	-	TRBV11-2	many	CASNLVGGNEQFF	TGTGCCAGCAACTTAGTGGGGGGCAATGAGCAGTTCTTC
TRBJ2-3	-	TRBV7-9	many	CASSLDGGVTDTQYF	TGTGCCAGCAGCTTAGACGGGGGAGTGACAGATACGCAGTATTTT
TRBJ2-5	-	TRBV4-1	many	CASAGTFTQETQYF	TGCGCCAGCGCTGGGACTTTCACACAAGAGACCCAGTACTTC
TRBJ1-3	-	TRBV12-3/TRBV12-4	few	CANQRVGNTIYF	TGTGCCAACCAGAGAGTGGGAAACACCATATATTTT
TRBJ2-5	-	TRBV13	few	CASSLRVHETQYF	TGTGCCAGCAGCCTCAGGGTGCACGAGACCCAGTACTTC
TRBJ2-4	-	TRBV6-1	-	CASSSGLSIQYF	TGTGCCAGCAGTTCCGGACTGAGCATTCAGTACTTC
TRBJ2-7	-	TRBV9	few	CASSPGSGGVAQYF	TGTGCCAGCAGCCCCGGGTCGGGTGGGGTTGCGCAGTACTTC
TRBJ2-1	TRBD1	TRBV5-1	-	CASTTGSVDEQFF	TGCGCCAGCACGACAGGGTCTGTCGATGAGCAGTTCTTC
TRBJ2-1	-	TRBV7-2	-	CASSLDRRGGQFF	TGTGCCAGCAGCTTAGACAGGAGGGGTGGGCAGTTCTTC